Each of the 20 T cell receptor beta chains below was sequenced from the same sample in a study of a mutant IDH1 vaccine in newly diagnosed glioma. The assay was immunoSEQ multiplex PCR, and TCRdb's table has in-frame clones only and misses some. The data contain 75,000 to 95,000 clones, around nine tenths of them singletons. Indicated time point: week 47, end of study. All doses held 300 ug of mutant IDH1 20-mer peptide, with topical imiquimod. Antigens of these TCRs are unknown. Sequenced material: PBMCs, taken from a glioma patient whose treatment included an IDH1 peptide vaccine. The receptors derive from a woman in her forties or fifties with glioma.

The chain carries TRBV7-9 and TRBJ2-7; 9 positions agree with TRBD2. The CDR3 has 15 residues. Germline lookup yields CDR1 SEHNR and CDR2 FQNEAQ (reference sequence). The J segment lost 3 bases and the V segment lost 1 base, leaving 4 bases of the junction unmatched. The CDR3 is CASSLESGRSYEQYF. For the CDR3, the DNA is TGTGCCAGCAGCTTAGAAAGCGGGAGGAGCTACGAGCAGTACTTC.

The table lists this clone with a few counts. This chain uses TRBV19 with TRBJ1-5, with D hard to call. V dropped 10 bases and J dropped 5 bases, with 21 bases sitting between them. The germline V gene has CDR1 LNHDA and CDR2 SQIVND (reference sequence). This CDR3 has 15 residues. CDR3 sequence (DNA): TGTGCCACCCAGAAGGGTCCTTTCAATGATCAGCCCCAGCATTTT. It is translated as CATQKGPFNDQPQHF.

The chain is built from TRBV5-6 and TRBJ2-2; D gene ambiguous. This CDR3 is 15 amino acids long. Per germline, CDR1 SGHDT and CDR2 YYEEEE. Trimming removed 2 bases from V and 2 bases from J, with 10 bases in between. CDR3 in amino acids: CASSFGPDNTGELFF. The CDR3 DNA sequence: TGTGCCAGCAGCTTTGGTCCGGATAACACCGGGGAGCTGTTTTTT.

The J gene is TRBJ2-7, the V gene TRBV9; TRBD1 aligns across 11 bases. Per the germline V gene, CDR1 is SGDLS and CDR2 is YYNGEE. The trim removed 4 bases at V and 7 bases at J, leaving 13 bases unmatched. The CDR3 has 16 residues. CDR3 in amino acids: CASSPYSGQGAGEQYF. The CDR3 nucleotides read TGTGCCAGCAGCCCTTATTCTGGACAGGGGGCGGGGGAGCAGTACTTC.

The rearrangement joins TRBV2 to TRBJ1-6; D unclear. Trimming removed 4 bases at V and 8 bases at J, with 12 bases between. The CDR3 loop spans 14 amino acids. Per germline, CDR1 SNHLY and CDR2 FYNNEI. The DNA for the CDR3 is TGTGCCAGCAGTGGAGTAGGACCGCATTCACCCCTCCACTTT. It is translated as CASSGVGPHSPLHF.

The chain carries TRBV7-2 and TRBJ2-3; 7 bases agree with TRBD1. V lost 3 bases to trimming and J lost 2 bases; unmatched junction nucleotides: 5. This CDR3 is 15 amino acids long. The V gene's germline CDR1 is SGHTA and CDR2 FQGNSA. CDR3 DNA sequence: TGTGCCAGCAGCTTCGGCAGGGGGAACACAGATACGCAGTATTTT. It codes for CASSFGRGNTDTQYF.

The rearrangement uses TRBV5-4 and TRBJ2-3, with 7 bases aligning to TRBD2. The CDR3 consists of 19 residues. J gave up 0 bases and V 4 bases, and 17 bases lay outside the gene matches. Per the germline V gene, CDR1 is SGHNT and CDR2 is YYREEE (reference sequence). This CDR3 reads CASSPGGLPRSPSTDTQYF. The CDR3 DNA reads TGTGCCAGCAGCCCGGGGGGACTACCTAGGTCCCCTAGCACAGATACGCAGTATTTT.

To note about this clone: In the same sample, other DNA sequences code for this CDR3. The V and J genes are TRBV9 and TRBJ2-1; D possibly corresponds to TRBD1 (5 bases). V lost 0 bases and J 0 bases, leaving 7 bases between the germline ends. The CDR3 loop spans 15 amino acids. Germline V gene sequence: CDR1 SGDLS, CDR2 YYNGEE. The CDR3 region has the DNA TGTGCCAGCAGCGTAGGCACAGGCTCCTACAATGAGCAGTTCTTC. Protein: CASSVGTGSYNEQFF.

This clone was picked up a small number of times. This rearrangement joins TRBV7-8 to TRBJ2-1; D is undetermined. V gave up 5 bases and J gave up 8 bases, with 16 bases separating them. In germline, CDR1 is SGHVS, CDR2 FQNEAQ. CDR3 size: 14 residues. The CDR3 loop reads CASSRPVAWDEQFF. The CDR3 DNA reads TGTGCCAGCAGCCGACCTGTCGCGTGGGATGAGCAGTTCTTC.

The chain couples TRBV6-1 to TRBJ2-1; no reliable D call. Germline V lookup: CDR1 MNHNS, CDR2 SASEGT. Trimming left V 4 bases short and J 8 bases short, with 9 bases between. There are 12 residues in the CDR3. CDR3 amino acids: CASSGIRDEQFF. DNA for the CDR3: TGTGCCAGCAGTGGGATTCGCGATGAGCAGTTCTTC.

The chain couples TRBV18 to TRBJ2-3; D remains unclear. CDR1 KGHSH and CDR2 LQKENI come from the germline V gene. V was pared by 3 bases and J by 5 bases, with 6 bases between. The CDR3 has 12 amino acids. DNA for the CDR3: TGTGCCAGCTCACCGGAGAGAGATACGCAGTATTTT. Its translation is CASSPERDTQYF.

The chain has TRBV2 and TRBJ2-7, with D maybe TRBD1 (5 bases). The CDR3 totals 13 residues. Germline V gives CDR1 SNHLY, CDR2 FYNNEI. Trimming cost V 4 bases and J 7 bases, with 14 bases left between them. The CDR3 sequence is CASSVAERGEQYF. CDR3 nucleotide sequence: TGTGCCAGCAGTGTTGCTGAAAGGGGAGAGCAGTACTTC.

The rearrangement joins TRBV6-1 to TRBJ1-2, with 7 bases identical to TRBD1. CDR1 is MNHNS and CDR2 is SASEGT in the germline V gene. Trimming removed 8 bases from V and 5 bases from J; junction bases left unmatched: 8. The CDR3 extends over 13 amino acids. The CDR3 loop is CASHTTGTYGYTF. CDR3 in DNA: TGTGCCAGCCATACGACAGGGACATATGGCTACACCTTC.

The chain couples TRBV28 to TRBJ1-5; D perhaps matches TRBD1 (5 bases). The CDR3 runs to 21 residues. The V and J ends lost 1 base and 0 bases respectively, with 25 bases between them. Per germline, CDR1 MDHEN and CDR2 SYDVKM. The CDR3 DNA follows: TGTGCCAGCAGTTTATCTAAAATCGGTGGTGGGGCAGTCTATAGCAATCAGCCCCAGCATTTT. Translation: CASSLSKIGGGAVYSNQPQHF.

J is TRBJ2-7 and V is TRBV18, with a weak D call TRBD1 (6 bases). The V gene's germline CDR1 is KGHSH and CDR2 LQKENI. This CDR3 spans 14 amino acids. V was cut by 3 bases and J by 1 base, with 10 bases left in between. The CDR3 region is CASSPPGQSYEQYF. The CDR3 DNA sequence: TGTGCCAGCTCACCGCCGGGACAATCCTACGAGCAGTACTTC.

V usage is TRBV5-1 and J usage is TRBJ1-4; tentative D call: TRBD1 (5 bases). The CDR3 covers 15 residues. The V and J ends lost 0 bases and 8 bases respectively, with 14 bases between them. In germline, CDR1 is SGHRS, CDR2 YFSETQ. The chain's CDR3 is CASSLEARANEKLFF. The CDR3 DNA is TGCGCCAGCAGCTTGGAGGCCAGGGCAAACGAAAAACTGTTTTTT.

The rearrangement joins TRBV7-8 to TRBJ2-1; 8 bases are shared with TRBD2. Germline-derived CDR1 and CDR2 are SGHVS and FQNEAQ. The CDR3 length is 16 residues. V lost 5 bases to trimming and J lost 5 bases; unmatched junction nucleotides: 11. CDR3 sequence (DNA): TGTGCCAGCAGCCCTCTCGTCGCGGGAGGTCACAATGAGCAGTTCTTC. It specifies CASSPLVAGGHNEQFF.

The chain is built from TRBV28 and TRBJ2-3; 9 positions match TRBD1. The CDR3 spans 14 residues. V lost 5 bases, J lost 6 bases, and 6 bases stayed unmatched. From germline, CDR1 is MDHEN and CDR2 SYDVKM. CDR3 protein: CASSKPGQGDTQYF. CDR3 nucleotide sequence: TGTGCCAGCAGTAAACCTGGACAGGGGGATACGCAGTATTTT. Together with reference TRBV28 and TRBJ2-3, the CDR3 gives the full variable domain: DVKVTQSSRYLVKRTGEKVFLECVQDMDHENMFWYRQDPGLGLRLIYFSYDVKMKEKGDIPEGYSVSREKKERFSLILESASTNQTSMYLCASSKPGQGDTQYFGPGTRLTVL.

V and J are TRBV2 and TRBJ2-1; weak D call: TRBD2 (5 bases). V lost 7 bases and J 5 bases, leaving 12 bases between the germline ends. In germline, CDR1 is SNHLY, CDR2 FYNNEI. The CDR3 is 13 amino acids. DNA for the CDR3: TGTGCCAGCACGGGGTACACAAACAATGAGCAGTTCTTC. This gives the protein CASTGYTNNEQFF.

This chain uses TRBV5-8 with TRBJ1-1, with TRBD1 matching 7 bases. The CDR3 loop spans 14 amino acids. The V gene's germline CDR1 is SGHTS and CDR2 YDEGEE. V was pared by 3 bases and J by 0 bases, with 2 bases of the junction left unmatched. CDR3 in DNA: TGTGCCAGCAGCTCCGACAGGGTGAACACTGAAGCTTTCTTT. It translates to CASSSDRVNTEAFF.